The 6 T cell receptor beta chains below come from one sample, sequenced in a study of blood T cells in healthy people across ages. Together with a sample-barcoded 5' primer, a J-beta primer mix was included in a second PCR lasting about 6 to 12 cycles. TCRdb called the 5' RACE reads again in MiXCR, with one record for every CDR3 protein. The sample records around 1,500,000 distinct CDR3 sequences, roughly 45% being singletons. Sample: blood. Source of these receptors: a woman aged 18-29 years in good health.

This CDR3 is CASRGQGARGHGYTF. The CDR3 nucleotides are TGTGCCAGCAGGGGACAGGGGGCGCGCGGCCATGGCTACACCTTC. The rearrangement links TRBV6-4 to TRBJ1-2, with 12 nucleotides matching TRBD1. The CDR3 has 15 residues. Germline-derived CDR1 and CDR2 are MRHNA and SNTAGT. Trimming at V came to 6 bases and at J to 6 bases, leaving 8 bases not matched to a gene.

The chain carries TRBV29-1 and TRBJ2-3; TRBD1 aligns across 8 bases. From germline, CDR1 is SQVTM and CDR2 ANQGSEA. The CDR3 is 15 residues long. The V and J ends lost 4 bases and 2 bases, in that order; junction bases with no gene match: 8. The DNA for the CDR3 is TGCAGCGTTGTGGGGAAGACAGGGGCCACAGATACGCAGTATTTT. The encoded protein is CSVVGKTGATDTQYF.

This clonotype has just a few counts. J is TRBJ2-1 and V is TRBV10-3, with a possible D match to TRBD2 (6 bases). Trimming stripped 3 bases from V and 9 bases from J, with 18 bases between. The CDR3 contains 15 residues. Germline-derived CDR1 and CDR2 are ENHRY and SYGVKD. CDR3 protein: CAISERDFLPPEQFF. As DNA, the CDR3 is TGTGCCATCAGTGAACGGGACTTCCTACCACCTGAGCAGTTCTTC.

This clonotype was seen more than once but under ten times. This chain connects TRBV6-5 to TRBJ2-6; 10 bases agree with TRBD2. The CDR3 has 20 amino acids. V dropped 2 bases and J dropped 0; count of bases not matched to a gene: 10. In germline, CDR1 is MNHEY, CDR2 SVGAGI. CDR3 DNA sequence: TGTGCCAGCAGTTACCCCTTAGCGGGAGGCTCCGCCTCTGGGGCCAACGTCCTGACTTTC. This codes for CASSYPLAGGSASGANVLTF.

The chain employs TRBV27 and TRBJ1-6; the D gene is possibly TRBD1 (5 bases). CDR1 and CDR2 from the germline V gene are MNHEY and SMNVEV (reference sequence). The CDR3 runs to 17 residues. V was clipped by 2 bases and J by 7 bases, with 18 bases between them. CDR3 sequence: CASSLRAGGLENSPLHF. The CDR3 DNA follows: TGTGCCAGCAGTTTAAGGGCCGGGGGACTTGAGAATTCACCCCTCCACTTT.

This clonotype turned up a few times. The gene calls are TRBV15 and TRBJ2-1, with D hard to call. V gave up 5 bases and J gave up 0 bases, with 14 bases separating them. This CDR3 is built from 16 residues. Germline V lookup: CDR1 LNHNV, CDR2 YYDKDF (reference sequence). CDR3 bases: TGTGCCACCAGCTCCAAGCCGGATAGCTCCTACAATGAGCAGTTCTTC. Its protein is CATSSKPDSSYNEQFF.